This TCR beta chain was captured in a study of cytomegalovirus exposure and HLA in healthy donors. Study-wide results and caveats: In an earlier analysis, most TCR beta V segments were productive about 87% or about 30% of the time. Most sequenced TCRs were rare (though some public TCRs occurred in many donors). In all likelihood, a cluster of highly shared sequence variants was a sequencing artifact. Under in vitro conditions, a few CMV-associated chains were confirmed as specific for CMV antigens.

PCR used 60 Vbeta primers and 13 Jbeta primers. Produced via immunoSEQ multiplex PCR; TCRdb's table is partial and in-frame only. Found here are about 180,000 clones, more than 60% of them singletons; the top ten hold 1.4% to 1.5%. Per germline, CDR1 SEHNR and CDR2 FQNEAQ (reference sequence). The CDR3 loop spans 19 amino acids. V shed 5 bases and J 1 base; nucleotides not matched to a gene: 19. About this clone: Its antigen is as yet unknown.

Sequences were obtained from PBMCs. The clonotype comes from a man younger than 35 in good health and CMV-seronegative. This chain uses TRBV7-9 with TRBJ1-2, with 7 positions matching TRBD1. The CDR3 DNA sequence: TGTGCCAGCAGCAACCCAACAGGGGCAACTAGTATAAGTAACTATGGCTACACCTTC. It translates to CASSNPTGATSISNYGYTF. Full variable domain (missing parts from reference TRBV7-9 and TRBJ1-2): DTGVSQNPRHKITKRGQNVTFRCDPISEHNRLYWYRQTLGQGPEFLTYFQNEAQLEKSRLLSDRFSAERPKGSFSTLEIQRTEQGDSAMYLCASSNPTGATSISNYGYTFGSGTRLTVV.